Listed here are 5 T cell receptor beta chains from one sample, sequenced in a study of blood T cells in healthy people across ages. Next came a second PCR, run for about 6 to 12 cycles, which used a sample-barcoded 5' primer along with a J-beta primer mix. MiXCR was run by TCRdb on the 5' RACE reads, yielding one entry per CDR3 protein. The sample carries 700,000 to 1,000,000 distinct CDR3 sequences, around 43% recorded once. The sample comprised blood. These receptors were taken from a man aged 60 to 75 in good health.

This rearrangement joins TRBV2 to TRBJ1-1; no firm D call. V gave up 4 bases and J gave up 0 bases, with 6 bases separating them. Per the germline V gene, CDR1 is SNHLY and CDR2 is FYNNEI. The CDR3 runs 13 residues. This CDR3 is CASSVSVNTEAFF. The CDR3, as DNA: TGTGCCAGCAGTGTATCAGTGAACACTGAAGCTTTCTTT.

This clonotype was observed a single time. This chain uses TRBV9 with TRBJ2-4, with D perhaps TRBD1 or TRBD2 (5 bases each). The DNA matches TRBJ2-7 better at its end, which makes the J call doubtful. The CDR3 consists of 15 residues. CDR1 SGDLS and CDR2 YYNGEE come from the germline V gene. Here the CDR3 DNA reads TGTGCCAGCAGCCCCCCCGGGGCCGATGTCAACGAGCAGTACTTC. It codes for CASSPPGADVNEQYF.

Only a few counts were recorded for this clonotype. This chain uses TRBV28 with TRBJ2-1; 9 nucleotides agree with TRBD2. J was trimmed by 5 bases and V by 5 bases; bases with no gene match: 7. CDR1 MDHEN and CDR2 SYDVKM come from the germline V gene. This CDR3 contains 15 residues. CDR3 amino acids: CASSHLAGNNNEQFF. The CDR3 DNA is TGTGCCAGCAGTCACCTAGCGGGGAACAACAATGAGCAGTTCTTC.

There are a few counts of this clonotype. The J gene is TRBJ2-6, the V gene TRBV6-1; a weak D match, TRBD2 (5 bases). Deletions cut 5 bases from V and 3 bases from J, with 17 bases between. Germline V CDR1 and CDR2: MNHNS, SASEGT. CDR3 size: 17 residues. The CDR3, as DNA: TGTGCCAGCAGTCCCCGGGTCGGGGATAGTGGGGCCAACGTCCTGACTTTC. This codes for CASSPRVGDSGANVLTF.

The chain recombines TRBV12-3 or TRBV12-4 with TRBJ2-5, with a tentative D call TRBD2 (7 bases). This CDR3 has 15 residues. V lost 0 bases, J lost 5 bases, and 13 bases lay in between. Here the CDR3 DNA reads TGTGCCAGCAGTTTAGCGGGGGGGGCTTGGGAGACCCAGTACTTC. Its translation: CASSLAGGAWETQYF.